Given below is one T cell receptor (beta chain) in context. The protocol was immunoSEQ multiplex PCR, while the TCRdb copy is restricted to in-frame clones and leaves out a portion. The table lists some 62,000 clones, around 92% of them singletons. Deletions cut 2 bases from V and 5 bases from J, with 7 bases between. Germline V gives CDR1 SQVTM, CDR2 ANQGSEA. The CDR3 consists of 12 residues. The sample belongs to a study of T cell changes during pregnancy in multiple sclerosis. The J gene is TRBJ2-1, the V gene TRBV29-1; perhaps TRBD2 as D (6 bases). The sample in question was peripheral blood, obtained in the second trimester of pregnancy. The sequence came from a female donor in good health, enrolled as a control in a pregnancy study. CDR3 protein: CSVEQRDNEQFF. The CDR3, as DNA: TGCAGCGTTGAACAGCGGGACAATGAGCAGTTCTTC.